This T cell receptor beta chain was recorded in a study of technical replicates of blood from a handful of donors. Measured with immunoSEQ multiplex PCR; TCRdb has only the in-frame clones, and not every one. The repertoire has about 100,000 clones, 95% to 96% of them found once; the top ten carry approximately 0.33%. Germline values: CDR1 LGHNA, CDR2 YSLEER. Trimming took off 1 base at V and 2 bases at J, with 12 bases between the two ends. The CDR3 runs 15 residues. This clone appeared a single time. The rearrangement links TRBV4-3 to TRBJ2-7, with TRBD1 as a possible D gene (6 bases). This sequence originates from a human donor in good health. Sequenced sample: T cells isolated from PBMCs. This chain's CDR3 is CASSQGTAGAYEQYF. Written as DNA, the CDR3 is TGCGCCAGCAGCCAAGGAACAGCAGGGGCCTACGAGCAGTACTTC.